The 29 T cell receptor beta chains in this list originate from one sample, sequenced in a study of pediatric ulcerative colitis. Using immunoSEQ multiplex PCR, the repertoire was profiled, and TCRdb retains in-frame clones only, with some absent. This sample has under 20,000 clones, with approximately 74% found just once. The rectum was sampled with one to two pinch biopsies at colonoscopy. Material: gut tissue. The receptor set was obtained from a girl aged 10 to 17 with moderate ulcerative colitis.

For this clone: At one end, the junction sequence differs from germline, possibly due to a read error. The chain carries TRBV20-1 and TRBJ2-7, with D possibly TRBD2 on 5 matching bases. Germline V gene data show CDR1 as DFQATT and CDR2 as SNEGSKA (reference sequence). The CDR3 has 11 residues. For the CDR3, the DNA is TGCAGTCCTAGCAGGCCCCTCGAGCAGTACTTC. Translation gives CSPSRPLEQYF.

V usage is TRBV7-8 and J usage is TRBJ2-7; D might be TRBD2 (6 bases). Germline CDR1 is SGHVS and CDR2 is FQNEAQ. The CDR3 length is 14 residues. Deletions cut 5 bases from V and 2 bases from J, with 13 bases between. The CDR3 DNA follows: TGTGCCAGCAGCCCGGGGACTCATACCTACGAGCAGTACTTC. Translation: CASSPGTHTYEQYF.

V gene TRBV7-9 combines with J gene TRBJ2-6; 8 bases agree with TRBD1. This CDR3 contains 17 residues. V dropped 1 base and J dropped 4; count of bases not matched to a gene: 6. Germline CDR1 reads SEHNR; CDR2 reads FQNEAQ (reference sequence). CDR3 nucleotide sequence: TGTGCCAGCAGCTTAGGGACAGGGATGCTCGGGGCCAACGTCCTGACTTTC. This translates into CASSLGTGMLGANVLTF.

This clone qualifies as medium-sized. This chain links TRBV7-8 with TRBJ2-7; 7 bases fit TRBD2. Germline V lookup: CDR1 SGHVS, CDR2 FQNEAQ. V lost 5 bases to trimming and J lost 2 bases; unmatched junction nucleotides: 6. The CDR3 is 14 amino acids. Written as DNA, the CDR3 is TGTGCCAGCAGCAACCGGGACTACACCTACGAGCAGTACTTC. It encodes CASSNRDYTYEQYF.

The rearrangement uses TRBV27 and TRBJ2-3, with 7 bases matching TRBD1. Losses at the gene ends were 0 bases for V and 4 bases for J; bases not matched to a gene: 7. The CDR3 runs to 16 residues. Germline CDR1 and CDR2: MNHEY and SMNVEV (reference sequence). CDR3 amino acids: CASSLSKTGYADTQYF. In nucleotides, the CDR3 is TGTGCCAGCAGTTTATCGAAGACAGGGTATGCAGATACGCAGTATTTT.

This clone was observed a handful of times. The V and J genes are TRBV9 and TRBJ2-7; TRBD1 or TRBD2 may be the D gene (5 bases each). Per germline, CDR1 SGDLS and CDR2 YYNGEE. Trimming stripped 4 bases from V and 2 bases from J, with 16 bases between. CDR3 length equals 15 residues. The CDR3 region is CASSPGPPGTYEQYF. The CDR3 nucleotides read TGTGCCAGCAGCCCAGGGCCCCCGGGGACCTACGAGCAGTACTTC.

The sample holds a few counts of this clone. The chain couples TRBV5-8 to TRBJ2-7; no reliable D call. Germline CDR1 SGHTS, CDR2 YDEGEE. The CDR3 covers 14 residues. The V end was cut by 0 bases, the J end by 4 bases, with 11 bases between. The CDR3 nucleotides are TGTGCCAGCAGCTTGGTAGGTTTTTGGTACGAGCAGTACTTC. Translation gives CASSLVGFWYEQYF.

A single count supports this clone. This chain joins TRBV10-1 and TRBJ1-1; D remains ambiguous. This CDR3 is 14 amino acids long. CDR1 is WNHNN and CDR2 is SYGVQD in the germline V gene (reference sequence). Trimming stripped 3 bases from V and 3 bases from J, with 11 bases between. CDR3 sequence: CASSEGGLDTEAFF. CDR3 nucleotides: TGCGCCAGCAGTGAAGGAGGACTTGACACTGAAGCTTTCTTT.

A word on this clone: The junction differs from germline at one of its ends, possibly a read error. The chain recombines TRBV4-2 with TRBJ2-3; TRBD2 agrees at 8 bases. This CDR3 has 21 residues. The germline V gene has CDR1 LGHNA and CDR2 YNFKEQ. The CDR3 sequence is CVSSLRGSFGGRTSSTDTQYF. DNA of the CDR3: TGTGTCAGCAGCCTACGAGGCTCCTTCGGCGGGAGGACCTCTAGCACAGATACGCAGTATTTT.

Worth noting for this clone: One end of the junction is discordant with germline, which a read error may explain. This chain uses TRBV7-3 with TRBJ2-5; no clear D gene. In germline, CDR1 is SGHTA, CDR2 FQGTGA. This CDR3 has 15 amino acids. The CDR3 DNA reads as TGTGCCAGCAGATTAACCGGTGAAGGCCCGGAGACCCAGTACTTC. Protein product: CASRLTGEGPETQYF.

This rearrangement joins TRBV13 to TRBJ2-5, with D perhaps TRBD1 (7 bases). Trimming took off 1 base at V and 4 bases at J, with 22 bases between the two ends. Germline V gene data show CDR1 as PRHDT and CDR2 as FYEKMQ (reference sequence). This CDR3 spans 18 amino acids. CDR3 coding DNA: TGTGCCAGCAGCTTAGTCTCAGGGGGGCGTGAGGGTTTAGAGACCCAGTACTTC. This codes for CASSLVSGGREGLETQYF.

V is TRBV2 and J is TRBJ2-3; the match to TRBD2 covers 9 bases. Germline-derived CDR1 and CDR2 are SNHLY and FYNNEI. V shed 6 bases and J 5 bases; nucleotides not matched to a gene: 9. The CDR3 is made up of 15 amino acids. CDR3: CASSHPSGAGDTQYF. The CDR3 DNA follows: TGTGCCAGCAGCCACCCTAGCGGGGCTGGAGATACGCAGTATTTT.

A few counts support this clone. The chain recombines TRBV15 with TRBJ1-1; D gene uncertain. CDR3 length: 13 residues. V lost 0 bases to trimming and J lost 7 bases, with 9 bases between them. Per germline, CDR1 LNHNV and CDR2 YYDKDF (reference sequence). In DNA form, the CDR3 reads TGTGCCACCAGCAGAGAGTTAACGGGTGAAGCTTTCTTT. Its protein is CATSRELTGEAFF.

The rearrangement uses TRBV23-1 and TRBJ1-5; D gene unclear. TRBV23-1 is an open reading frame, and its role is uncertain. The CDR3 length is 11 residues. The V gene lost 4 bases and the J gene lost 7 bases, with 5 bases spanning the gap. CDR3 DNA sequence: TGCGCCAGCAGTCTACGCCAGCCCCAGCATTTT. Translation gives CASSLRQPQHF.

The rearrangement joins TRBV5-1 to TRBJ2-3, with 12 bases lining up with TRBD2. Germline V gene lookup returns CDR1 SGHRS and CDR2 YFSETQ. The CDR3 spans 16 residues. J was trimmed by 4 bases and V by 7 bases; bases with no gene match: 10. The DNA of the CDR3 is TGCGCCAGCGGACTGACTAGCGGGAGTGGTGCAGATACGCAGTATTTT. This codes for CASGLTSGSGADTQYF. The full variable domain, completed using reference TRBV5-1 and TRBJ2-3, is KAGVTQTPRYLIKTRGQQVTLSCSPISGHRSVSWYQQTPGQGLQFLFEYFSETQRNKGNFPGRFSGRQFSNSRSEMNVSTLELGDSALYLCASGLTSGSGADTQYFGPGTRLTVL.

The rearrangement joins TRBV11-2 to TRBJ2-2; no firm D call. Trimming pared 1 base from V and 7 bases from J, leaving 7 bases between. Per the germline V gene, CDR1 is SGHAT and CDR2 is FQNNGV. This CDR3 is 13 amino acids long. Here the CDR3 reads CASSLVTDGELFF. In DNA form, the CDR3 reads TGTGCCAGCAGCTTAGTAACCGACGGGGAGCTGTTTTTT.

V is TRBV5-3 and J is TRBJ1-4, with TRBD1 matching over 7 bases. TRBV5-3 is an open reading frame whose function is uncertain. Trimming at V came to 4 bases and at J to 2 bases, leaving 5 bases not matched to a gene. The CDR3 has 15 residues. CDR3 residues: CARSVDRATNEKLFF. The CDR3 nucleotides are TGTGCCAGAAGCGTAGACAGGGCGACTAATGAAAAACTGTTTTTT.

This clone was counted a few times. The CDR3 bases are TGTGCCAGCAAGGCAGGGCCCCAAGAGACCCAGTACTTC. Its translation: CASKAGPQETQYF. This chain uses TRBV28 with TRBJ2-5; D is possibly TRBD1 (5 bases). V was shortened by 7 bases and J by 1 base, with 10 bases between the two germline ends. The CDR3 length is 13 residues. Per germline, CDR1 MDHEN and CDR2 SYDVKM.

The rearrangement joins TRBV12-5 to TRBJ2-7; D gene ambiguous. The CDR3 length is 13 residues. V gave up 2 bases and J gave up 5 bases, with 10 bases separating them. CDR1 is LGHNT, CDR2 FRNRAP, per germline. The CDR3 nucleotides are TGTGCTAGTGGTTTGCCCCCCCACCACGAGCAGTACTTC. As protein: CASGLPPHHEQYF. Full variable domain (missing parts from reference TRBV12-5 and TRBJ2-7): DARVTQTPRHKVTEMGQEVTMRCQPILGHNTVFWYRQTMMQGLELLAYFRNRAPLDDSGMPKDRFSAEMPDATLATLKIQPSEPRDSAVYFCASGLPPHHEQYFGPGTRLTVT.

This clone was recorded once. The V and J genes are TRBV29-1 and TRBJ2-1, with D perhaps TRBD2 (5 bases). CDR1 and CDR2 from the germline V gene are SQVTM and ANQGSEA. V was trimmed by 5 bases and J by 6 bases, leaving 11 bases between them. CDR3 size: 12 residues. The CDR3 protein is CSVFGESNEQFF. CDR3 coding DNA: TGCAGCGTTTTTGGGGAGAGCAATGAGCAGTTCTTC.

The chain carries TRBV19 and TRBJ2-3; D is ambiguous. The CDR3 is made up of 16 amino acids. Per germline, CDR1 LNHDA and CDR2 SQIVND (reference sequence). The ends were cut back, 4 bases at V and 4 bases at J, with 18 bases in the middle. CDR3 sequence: CASSTFRAGPPDTQYF. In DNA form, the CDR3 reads TGTGCCAGTAGTACCTTTCGGGCCGGCCCGCCAGATACGCAGTATTTT. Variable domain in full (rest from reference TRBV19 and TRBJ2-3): DGGITQSPKYLFRKEGQNVTLSCEQNLNHDAMYWYRQDPGQGLRLIYYSQIVNDFQKGDIAEGYSVSREKKESFPLTVTSAQKNPTAFYLCASSTFRAGPPDTQYFGPGTRLTVL.

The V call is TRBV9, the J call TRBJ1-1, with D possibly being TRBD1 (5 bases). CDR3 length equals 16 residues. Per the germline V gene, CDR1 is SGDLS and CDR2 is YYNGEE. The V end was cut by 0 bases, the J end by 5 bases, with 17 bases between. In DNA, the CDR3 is TGTGCCAGCAGCGTAGTTGCCCCCCCAGGGTTGACTGAAGCTTTCTTT. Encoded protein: CASSVVAPPGLTEAFF.

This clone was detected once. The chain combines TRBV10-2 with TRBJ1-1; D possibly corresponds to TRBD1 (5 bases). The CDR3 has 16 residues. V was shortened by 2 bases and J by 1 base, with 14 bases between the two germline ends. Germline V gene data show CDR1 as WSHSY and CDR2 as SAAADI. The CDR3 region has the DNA TGCGCCAGCAGTGAGCGGAAGGGGCGGGGGAACACTGAAGCTTTCTTT. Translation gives CASSERKGRGNTEAFF.

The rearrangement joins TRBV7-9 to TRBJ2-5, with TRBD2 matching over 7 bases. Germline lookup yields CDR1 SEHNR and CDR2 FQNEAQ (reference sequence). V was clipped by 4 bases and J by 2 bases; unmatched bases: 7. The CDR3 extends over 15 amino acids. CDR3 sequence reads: CASSSSLGGQETQYF. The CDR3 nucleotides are TGTGCCAGCAGCTCGTCTCTGGGGGGGCAAGAGACCCAGTACTTC.

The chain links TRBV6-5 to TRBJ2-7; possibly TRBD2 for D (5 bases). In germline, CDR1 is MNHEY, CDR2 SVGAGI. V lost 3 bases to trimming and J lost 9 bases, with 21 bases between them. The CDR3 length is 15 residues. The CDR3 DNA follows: TGTGCCAGCAGTTATTCCCGAGGTCGAGGGAGTGTGCAGTACTTC. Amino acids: CASSYSRGRGSVQYF.

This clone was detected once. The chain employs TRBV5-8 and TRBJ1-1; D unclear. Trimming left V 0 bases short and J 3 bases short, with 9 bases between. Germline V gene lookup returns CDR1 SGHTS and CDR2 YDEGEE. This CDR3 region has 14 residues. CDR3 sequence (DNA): TGTGCCAGCAGCTTGGGAGGGCCGGACACTGAAGCTTTCTTT. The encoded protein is CASSLGGPDTEAFF.

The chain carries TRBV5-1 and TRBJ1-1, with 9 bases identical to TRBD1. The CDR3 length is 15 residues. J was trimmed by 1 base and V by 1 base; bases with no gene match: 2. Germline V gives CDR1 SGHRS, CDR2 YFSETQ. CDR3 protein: CASSLKTGGNTEAFF. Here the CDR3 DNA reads TGCGCCAGCAGCTTGAAGACAGGGGGGAACACTGAAGCTTTCTTT.

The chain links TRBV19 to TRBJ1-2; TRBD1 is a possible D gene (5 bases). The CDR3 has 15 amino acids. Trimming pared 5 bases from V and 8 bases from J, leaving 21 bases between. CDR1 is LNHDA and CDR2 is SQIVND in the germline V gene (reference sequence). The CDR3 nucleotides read TGTGCCAGTAGTCACAGGACCGACAGAGCTAGCGGCTACACCTTC. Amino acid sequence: CASSHRTDRASGYTF.

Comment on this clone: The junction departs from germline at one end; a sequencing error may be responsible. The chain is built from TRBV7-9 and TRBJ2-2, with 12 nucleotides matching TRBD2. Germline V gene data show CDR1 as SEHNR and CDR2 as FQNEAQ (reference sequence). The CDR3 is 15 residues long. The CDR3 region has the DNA TGTGCCAGCAGCCTAGCGGGAGGGCGCACCGGGGAGCTGTTTTTT. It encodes CASSLAGGRTGELFF.